Presented here are 5 T cell receptor beta chains from one specimen sequenced in a study of CD8+CD57+ T cells in acquired aplastic anemia. An expansion of CD8+CD57+ cells by flow cytometry had been shown in patients chosen for sequencing. TCR beta VDJ and CDR3 were profiled, and genomic DNA was the template. TCRdb ran MiXCR on the reads and lists one entry per CDR3 protein. The sample shows 200,000 to 300,000 distinct CDR3 sequences, around 45% of them seen only once. The sample consisted of sorted CD4+, CD8+, or CD8+CD57+ T cells (not recorded which) from PBMCs. The receptors were gathered from a human donor with aplastic anemia.

The CDR3 reads CSARDVTAREQYF. The CDR3 DNA sequence: TGCAGTGCTAGAGATGTGACAGCCCGGGAGCAGTACTTC. The V call is TRBV20-1, the J call TRBJ2-7, with D maybe TRBD1 (5 bases). The CDR3 sequence is 13 residues long. V was pared by 0 bases and J by 7 bases, with 13 bases between. Germline V gives CDR1 DFQATT, CDR2 SNEGSKA (reference sequence).

The chain links TRBV5-1 to TRBJ2-3, with D tentatively TRBD2 (6 bases). The CDR3 has 14 residues. The V gene lost 3 bases and the J gene lost 11 bases, with 19 bases spanning the gap. Germline V gene lookup returns CDR1 SGHRS and CDR2 YFSETQ. The DNA for the CDR3 is TGCGCCAGCAGCTCGATGGGACTTAACAATGAGCAGTATTTT. Translating gives CASSSMGLNNEQYF.

About this clonotype: Without the conserved terminal phenylalanine or tryptophan, this CDR3 likely stems from a read error. The chain is built from TRBV3-1 and TRBJ2-5; TRBD1 matches at 8 bases. The CDR3 loop spans 16 amino acids. J lost 5 bases, V lost 0 bases, and 8 bases had no gene match. The germline V gene has CDR1 LGHDT and CDR2 YNNKEL (reference sequence). The CDR3 sequence: CASSQDGQGAGETQYL. In nucleotides, the CDR3 is TGTGCCAGCAGCCAAGATGGACAGGGTGCGGGGGAGACCCAGTACCTC.

This clonotype appeared many times. The chain couples TRBV12-3 or TRBV12-4 to TRBJ2-3, with D perhaps TRBD1 (7 bases). The germline V and J ends were trimmed by 2 bases and 4 bases, with 13 bases remaining between them. This CDR3 has 15 residues. The CDR3 nucleotides read TGTGCCAGCAGTTTAAGGCAGGGGGGACCAGATACGCAGTATTTT. Translation: CASSLRQGGPDTQYF.

The chain has TRBV7-2 and TRBJ2-7, with D hard to call. The V end lost 0 bases, the J end lost 3 bases, and 6 bases lay between the germline ends. This CDR3 region has 13 residues. Per germline, CDR1 SGHTA and CDR2 FQGNSA. CDR3 DNA sequence: TGTGCCAGCAGCTTAGCTTGGAGCTACGAGCAGTACTTC. It translates to CASSLAWSYEQYF.